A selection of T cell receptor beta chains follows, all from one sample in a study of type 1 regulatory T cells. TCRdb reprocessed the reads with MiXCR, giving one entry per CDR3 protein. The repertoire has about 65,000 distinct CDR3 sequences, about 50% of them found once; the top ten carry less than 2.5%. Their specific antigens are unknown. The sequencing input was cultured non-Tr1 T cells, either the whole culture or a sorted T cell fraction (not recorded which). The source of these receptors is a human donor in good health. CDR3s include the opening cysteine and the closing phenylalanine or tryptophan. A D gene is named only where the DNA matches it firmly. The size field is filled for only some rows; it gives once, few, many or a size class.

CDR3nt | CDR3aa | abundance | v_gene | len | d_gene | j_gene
TGCAGTGCTAGAGATATGACAGGACTAGGGTACGAGCAGTACTTC | CSARDMTGLGYEQYF | few | TRBV20-1 | 15 | . | TRBJ2-7
TGCGCCAGCAGTGAGTCGACGGACGGGGGCAAGACCCAGTACTTC | CASSESTDGGKTQYF | . | TRBV10-1 | 15 | . | TRBJ2-5
TGTGCCAGCTCCACCTCGACCGGGACAGGAAATTCACCCCTCCACTTT | CASSTSTGTGNSPLHF | . | TRBV18 | 16 | TRBD1 | TRBJ1-6
TGTGCCAGCAGTTTAGCGGGGGGGGCGGAGACCCAGTACTTC | CASSLAGGAETQYF | . | TRBV12-3/TRBV12-4 | 14 | . | TRBJ2-5
TGTGCCACCAGCAGAGTTTCCGGACCCTACGAGCAGTACTTC | CATSRVSGPYEQYF | . | TRBV15 | 14 | . | TRBJ2-7
TGTGCCAGCACACCGGGACTAGCGTCAGATACGCAGTATTTT | CASTPGLASDTQYF | . | TRBV12-3/TRBV12-4 | 14 | TRBD2 | TRBJ2-3
TGCGCCAGCAGCTTCGGCACTAAGTCGAGTGGATACAATGAGCAGTTCTTC | CASSFGTKSSGYNEQFF | . | TRBV5-1 | 17 | . | TRBJ2-1
TGTGCCAGCAGTTACGCAGGGTCCTCCCTTGGTCAGCCCCAGCATTTT | CASSYAGSSLGQPQHF | few | TRBV6-2/TRBV6-3 | 16 | . | TRBJ1-5
TGTGCCAGACAGGGGGCGAGGGACACCGGGGAGCTGTTTTTT | CARQGARDTGELFF | . | TRBV7-9 | 14 | TRBD1 | TRBJ2-2
TGTGCCAGCAGCTTGCGTGAAGGCAATCAGCCCCAGCATTTT | CASSLREGNQPQHF | medium-sized | TRBV7-8 | 14 | . | TRBJ1-5
TGTGCCAGCAGCCCCCGGGGAGGACTGTCTAATGAAAAACTGTTTTTT | CASSPRGGLSNEKLFF | . | TRBV7-6 | 16 | . | TRBJ1-4
TGCAGTGCTAGGTTGAGGGGATACACTGAAGCTTTCTTT | CSARLRGYTEAFF | once | TRBV20-1 | 13 | . | TRBJ1-1
TGTGCCAGCAGTGCCGGACAGCCCGGGACAGATACGCAGTATTTT | CASSAGQPGTDTQYF | . | TRBV7-9 | 15 | . | TRBJ2-3
TGTGCCAGCAGCCGTACAGGGGGCGATCAGCCCCAGCATTTT | CASSRTGGDQPQHF | . | TRBV5-6 | 14 | TRBD1 | TRBJ1-5
TGTGCCACCAGTGATTTTGCAGGGGGCGACTATGGCTACACCTTC | CATSDFAGGDYGYTF | few | TRBV24-1 | 15 | TRBD1 | TRBJ1-2
TGTGCCAGCAGTTTATCCCCCTACAATGAGCAGTTCTTC | CASSLSPYNEQFF | . | TRBV27 | 13 | . | TRBJ2-1
TGTGCCAGCTCCGGTTCCGGGGAGCTGTTTTTT | CASSGSGELFF | . | TRBV6-6 | 11 | . | TRBJ2-2
TGCGCCAGCCGCGAACTCGTGACGGATGAAAAACTGTTTTTT | CASRELVTDEKLFF | . | TRBV5-1 | 14 | . | TRBJ1-4
TGTGCCAGCAGTGACCCCAGAGTCGGGGATACGCAGTATTTT | CASSDPRVGDTQYF | . | TRBV12-3/TRBV12-4 | 14 | . | TRBJ2-3
TGTGCCAGCAGCGGCGGGGCCTCCCTCTTCTATGGCTACACCTTC | CASSGGASLFYGYTF | . | TRBV7-9 | 15 | . | TRBJ1-2
TGTGCCAGCAGCTTACAAAGAGAACAAAAACTGTTTTTT | CASSLQREQKLFF | . | TRBV7-2 | 13 | . | TRBJ1-4
TGTGCCAGCTCACCAGGCAGGGCTGCAACAGATACGCAGTATTTT | CASSPGRAATDTQYF | . | TRBV18 | 15 | . | TRBJ2-3
TGTGCCAGCAGCCAGAAGACAGGGAATACTGAAGCTTTCTTT | CASSQKTGNTEAFF | once | TRBV3-1 | 14 | TRBD1 | TRBJ1-1
TGTGCCAGCAGCTGGGGGGGCACCTACAATGAGCAGTTCTTC | CASSWGGTYNEQFF | . | TRBV7-2 | 14 | . | TRBJ2-1
TGTGCCAGCAGCTTTGGCGGGGGGGCCAATGAGCAGTTCTTC | CASSFGGGANEQFF | . | TRBV7-2 | 14 | TRBD2 | TRBJ2-1
TGTGCCAGCAGGGTTGGAAACGGAAACACCATATATTTT | CASRVGNGNTIYF | . | TRBV7-8 | 13 | . | TRBJ1-3
TGTGCCAGCACCGAATCGACAGTTAACACTGAAGCTTTCTTT | CASTESTVNTEAFF | . | TRBV6-1 | 14 | . | TRBJ1-1
TGTGCCAGCAGTGAAGGTCAGAGGGAAAAACTGTTTTTT | CASSEGQREKLFF | . | TRBV6-1 | 13 | . | TRBJ1-4
TGTGCCAGCAGCCAAAGACCAGGGGACACCGGGGAGCTGTTTTTT | CASSQRPGDTGELFF | few | TRBV7-3 | 15 | . | TRBJ2-2
TGTGCCAGTAGTACCCTACAGGGGAAAGCTTTCTTT | CASSTLQGKAFF | . | TRBV19 | 12 | TRBD1 | TRBJ1-1
TGCGCCAGCAGCAGTAGCGGGGCCCGGGAAGAGACCCAGTACTTC | CASSSSGAREETQYF | . | TRBV5-1 | 15 | TRBD2 | TRBJ2-5
TGTGCCAGCAGTGGCCGGACAGGGGTTCAGCCCCAGCATTTT | CASSGRTGVQPQHF | few | TRBV6-1 | 14 | TRBD1 | TRBJ1-5
TGCGCCAGCAGCCAAGAACTTCAGGGAAGGGGCGAAAAACTGTTTTTT | CASSQELQGRGEKLFF | . | TRBV4-3 | 16 | . | TRBJ1-4
TGTGCCAGCAGCCAAGAGGGGGTGACAGTTAATAATTCACCCCTCCACTTT | CASSQEGVTVNNSPLHF | . | TRBV4-2 | 17 | . | TRBJ1-6
TGTGCCAGCAGTGAAGCGTACAGGGTGAGCAATCAGCCCCAGCATTTT | CASSEAYRVSNQPQHF | . | TRBV6-1 | 16 | . | TRBJ1-5
TGTGCCAGCAGCGCGCGGCTCTCGGGCTCCTACAATGAGCAGTTCTTC | CASSARLSGSYNEQFF | few | TRBV7-9 | 16 | . | TRBJ2-1
TGTGCCAGCAGCCCCCCGGGCGGCGGGACGAACACCGGGGAGCTGTTTTTT | CASSPPGGGTNTGELFF | few | TRBV7-2 | 17 | . | TRBJ2-2
TGTGCCAGCAGCCAACGCCCGGGACTAGCGGGGACCAATGAGCAGTTCTTC | CASSQRPGLAGTNEQFF | few | TRBV3-1 | 17 | TRBD2 | TRBJ2-1
TGTGCCAGTAGTGGGCCTAGCGGGGGTGATTATACGCAGTATTTT | CASSGPSGGDYTQYF | . | TRBV19 | 15 | TRBD2 | TRBJ2-3
TGTGCCAGCAGTTGGGCCGGGACTAGCAAATGGCAGACCCAGTACTTC | CASSWAGTSKWQTQYF | few | TRBV6-6 | 16 | TRBD2 | TRBJ2-5
TGCGCCAGCAGCGTGGACAGGTTCTATGGCTACACCTTC | CASSVDRFYGYTF | . | TRBV5-1 | 13 | TRBD1 | TRBJ1-2
TGTGCCAGCAGCTTAGCAGAGGGCCTGGCTATAGCTTTCTTT | CASSLAEGLAIAFF | . | TRBV7-9 | 14 | . | TRBJ1-1